This record looks at one T cell receptor (beta chain) sequence and its context. Its antigen is still unknown. Expressed TCRB transcripts got sequenced, as all isolated RNA was reverse transcribed. Profiling relied on immunoSEQ multiplex PCR, and the TCRdb table lists in-frame clones only, not all of them. This table has about 160,000 clones, roughly 10% appearing once. This sample stems from a study of beta chain features in type 1 diabetes. Germline CDR1 SQVTM, CDR2 ANQGSEA. The CDR3 is 13 residues long. Trimming pared 7 bases from V and 3 bases from J, leaving 16 bases between. Whole-study findings and limits: Unsettled here was the matter of whether HLA type influences TCRB rearrangement. Moderately but significantly shorter TCRB CDR3s were found in Type 1 diabetes patients in all four CD4+ subsets.

CD45RO/CCR7/CD25/CD127/CD95/CD27 staining was used to isolate CD4+ naive, central memory, regulatory and stem cell-like memory cells by sorting. Sequenced sample: central memory CD4+ T cells from blood. The receptor comes from a woman aged 25-40 years with type 1 diabetes. This chain joins TRBV29-1 and TRBJ2-7; tentative D call: TRBD2 (6 bases). CDR3 amino acids: CSALSGWNYEQYF. As DNA, the CDR3 is TGCAGCGCCCTGAGCGGGTGGAACTACGAGCAGTACTTC.